This TCR beta chain is from a study of cytomegalovirus exposure and HLA in healthy donors. Of note for this clone: Its antigen is not identified.

Whole-study results and caveats: A later analysis found TCR association rates differed by HLA locus, highest for DRB1 and lowest for HLA-C. The authors excluded some V segments, including TRBV6-2 and TRBV6-3, as indistinguishable. Later analysis indicated greater clonal expansion among HLA-associated TCR beta chains than among equally common other chains.

CDR1 is MNHNY, CDR2 SVGAGI, per germline (reference sequence). CDR3 length: 15 residues. V was pared by 5 bases and J by 0 bases, with 11 bases between. Primers for the PCR totalled 60 Vbeta and 13 Jbeta. Profiling relied on immunoSEQ multiplex PCR, and the TCRdb table lists in-frame clones only, not all of them. The sample totals 150,000 to 200,000 clones; its top ten clones hold over 1%. V and J are TRBV6-6 and TRBJ2-1, with unresolved D. The material sequenced was PBMCs. The clonotype was recovered from a woman in her fifties or sixties in good health and CMV-seronegative. The CDR3 coding sequence is TGTGCCAGCAGTCTCCGGCAGGCCTCCTACAATGAGCAGTTCTTC. Protein sequence: CASSLRQASYNEQFF.